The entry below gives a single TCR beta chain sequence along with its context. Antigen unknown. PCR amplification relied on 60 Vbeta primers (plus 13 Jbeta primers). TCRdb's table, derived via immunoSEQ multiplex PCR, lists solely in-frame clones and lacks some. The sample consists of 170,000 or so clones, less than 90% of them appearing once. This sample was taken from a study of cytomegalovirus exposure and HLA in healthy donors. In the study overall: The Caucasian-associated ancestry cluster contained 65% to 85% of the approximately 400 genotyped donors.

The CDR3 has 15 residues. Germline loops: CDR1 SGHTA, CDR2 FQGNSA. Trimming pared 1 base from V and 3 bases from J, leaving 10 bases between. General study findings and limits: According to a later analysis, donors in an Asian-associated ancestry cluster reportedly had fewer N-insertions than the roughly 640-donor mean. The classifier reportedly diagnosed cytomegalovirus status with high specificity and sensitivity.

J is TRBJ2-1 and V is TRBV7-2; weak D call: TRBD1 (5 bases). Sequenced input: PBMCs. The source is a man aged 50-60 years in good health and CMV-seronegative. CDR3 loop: CASSLEGYFYNEQFF. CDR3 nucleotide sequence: TGTGCCAGCAGCTTAGAGGGGTATTTCTACAATGAGCAGTTCTTC.